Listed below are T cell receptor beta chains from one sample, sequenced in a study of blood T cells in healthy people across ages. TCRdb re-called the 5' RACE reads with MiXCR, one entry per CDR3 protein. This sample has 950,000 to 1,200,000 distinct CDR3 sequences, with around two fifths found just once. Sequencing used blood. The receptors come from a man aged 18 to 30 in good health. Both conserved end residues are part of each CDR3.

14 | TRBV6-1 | CASGEQGGRTEAFF
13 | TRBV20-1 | CSAMDVLQEPQHF
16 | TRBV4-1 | CASSQGLTGAFQPQHF
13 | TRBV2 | CASSATLVSPLHF
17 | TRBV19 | CASSPRDRKTNTGELFF
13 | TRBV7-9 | CASMEDINTEAFF
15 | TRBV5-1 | CAARTSGGTTDTQYF
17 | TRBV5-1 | CASSSGLAGGLGIEQFF
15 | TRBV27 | CASSFRTVGLETQYF
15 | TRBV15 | CATSPRQPLGYGYTF
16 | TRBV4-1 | CASSQEGQANTGELFF
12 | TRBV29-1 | CSVAQGLYGYTF
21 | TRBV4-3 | CASSQDFPSQPRLIYNSPLHF
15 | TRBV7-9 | CASSLEEARNNEQFF
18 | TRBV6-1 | CASSEAEAGGLIHYGYTF
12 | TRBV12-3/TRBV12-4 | CASSLHRSEAFF
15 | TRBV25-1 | CASSEQLWYQETQYF
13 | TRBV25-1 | CASPGIPNTEAFF
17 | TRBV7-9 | CASSVTPGHEDFHEQFF
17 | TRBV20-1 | CSAPKGSGDPTQGIQYF
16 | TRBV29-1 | CSVEGPEDRGLDTQYF
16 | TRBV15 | CATSRVQITSNQPQHF
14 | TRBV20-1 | CSPLEGGVDYGYTF
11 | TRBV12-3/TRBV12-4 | CASNTGGLAFF
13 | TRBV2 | CASSAGTPNIQYF
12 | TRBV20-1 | CSARQGSPEAFF
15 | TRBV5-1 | CASSLYGAGNSPLHF
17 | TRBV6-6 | CASSYSIGRGRSDTQYF
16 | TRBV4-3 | CASSQRQGTLNEKLFF
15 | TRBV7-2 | CASSPWGGVTDTQYF
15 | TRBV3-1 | CASSQDAGLGNGYTF
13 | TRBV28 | CATRTGAYNEQFF
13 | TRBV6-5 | CASKVSINQPQHF
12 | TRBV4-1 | CASSQENQPQHF
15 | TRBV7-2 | CASSLNRRLNQPQHF
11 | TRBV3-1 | CASSLGWSQYF
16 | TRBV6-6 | CAGSYPTWGENTEAFF
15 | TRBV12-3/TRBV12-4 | CASRPSGTDVYGYTF
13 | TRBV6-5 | CASSYATWKEQFF
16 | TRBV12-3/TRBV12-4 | CASSPQDRGYTDTQYF
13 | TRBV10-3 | CAISEKSGGGYTF
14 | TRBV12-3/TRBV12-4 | CASSLGVRNTEAFF
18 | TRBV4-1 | CASSQIQGGEAGANVLTF
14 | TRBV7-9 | CASSSAVAVYGYTF
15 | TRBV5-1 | CASSVSTGSNSPLHF